These 22 T cell receptor beta chains were sequenced from one sample in a study of cytomegalovirus exposure and HLA in healthy donors. The PCR ran on 60 Vbeta and 13 Jbeta primers. Profiling relied on immunoSEQ multiplex PCR, and the TCRdb table lists in-frame clones only, not all of them. The sample carries 100,000 to 150,000 clones, about 74% recorded once. The sample consisted of PBMCs. All receptors come from a man aged 35-49 years in good health and CMV-seropositive.

This rearrangement joins TRBV5-4 to TRBJ2-2, with 8 bases that match TRBD2. The CDR3 extends over 20 amino acids. The germline V gene encodes CDR1 SGHNT and CDR2 YYREEE (reference sequence). The ends lost 4 bases at V and 7 bases at J; junction bases unmatched: 24. The CDR3 DNA follows: TGTGCCAGCAGCCGACTTAGGAGCGGGAGTCCCGATTTAGGGGGCGGGGAGCTGTTTTTT. Its translation is CASSRLRSGSPDLGGGELFF.

V and J are TRBV7-6 and TRBJ2-2; D possibly corresponds to TRBD1 (6 bases). Germline lookup yields CDR1 SGHVS and CDR2 FNYEAQ. The CDR3 runs to 15 residues. V dropped 1 base and J dropped 8 bases, with 14 bases sitting between them. The CDR3 region has the DNA TGTGCCAGCAGCTTAGGGGGCCAGGGGTCGGGGGAGCTGTTTTTT. Residues: CASSLGGQGSGELFF.

The rearrangement links TRBV18 to TRBJ1-1; 7 bases line up with TRBD1. CDR3 size: 14 residues. V was pared by 0 bases and J by 4 bases, with 2 bases of the junction left unmatched. Germline V lookup: CDR1 KGHSH, CDR2 LQKENI. The CDR3 spells CASSPPAGGTEAFF. Written as DNA, the CDR3 is TGTGCCAGCTCACCACCTGCAGGGGGCACTGAAGCTTTCTTT.

This clone occurred a few times. The V call is TRBV7-2, the J call TRBJ1-5, with a tentative D call TRBD1 (6 bases). This CDR3 is built from 15 residues. Trimming cost V 3 bases and J 6 bases, with 15 bases left between them. Germline V lookup: CDR1 SGHTA, CDR2 FQGNSA. CDR3 coding DNA: TGTGCCAGCAGCTTTTCAGGGGTGGAGGTTCAGCCCCAGCATTTT. Its translation is CASSFSGVEVQPQHF. The entire variable domain, with the rest obtained from reference TRBV7-2 and TRBJ1-5, is as follows: GAGVSQSPSNKVTEKGKDVELRCDPISGHTALYWYRQSLGQGLEFLIYFQGNSAPDKSGLPSDRFSAERTGGSVSTLTIQRTQQEDSAVYLCASSFSGVEVQPQHFGDGTRLSIL.

The chain combines TRBV9 with TRBJ2-1; 7 positions match TRBD2. CDR1 and CDR2 (germline): SGDLS, YYNGEE. The CDR3 consists of 15 residues. With V trimmed by 0 bases and J by 6 bases, 6 bases remained unmatched. CDR3 loop: CASSVGREAINEQFF. The DNA for the CDR3 is TGTGCCAGCAGCGTAGGTCGGGAGGCCATCAATGAGCAGTTCTTC. Full variable domain (remainder filled in from reference TRBV9 and TRBJ2-1): DSGVTQTPKHLITATGQRVTLRCSPRSGDLSVYWYQQSLDQGLQFLIQYYNGEERAKGNILERFSAQQFPDLHSELNLSSLELGDSALYFCASSVGREAINEQFFGPGTRLTVL.

This sequence joins TRBV7-8 and TRBJ1-5; D uncertain. This CDR3 has 15 residues. Germline V gene lookup returns CDR1 SGHVS and CDR2 FQNEAQ. Trimming removed 1 base from V and 4 bases from J, with 11 bases in between. The CDR3 spells CASSLVPATNQPQHF. CDR3 in DNA: TGTGCCAGCAGCTTAGTGCCCGCTACGAATCAGCCCCAGCATTTT.

The gene calls are TRBV9 and TRBJ2-5, with 7 bases aligning to TRBD2. Judging by the DNA end, TRBJ2-7 fits better; the J call may be wrong. This CDR3 has 10 amino acids. Germline CDR1 is SGDLS and CDR2 is YYNGEE. CDR3 nucleotides: TGTGCCACCCGGGGGGACGAGCAGTACTTC. Its translation: CATRGDEQYF.

The rearrangement links TRBV9 to TRBJ2-5; perhaps TRBD2 as D (6 bases). The V and J ends lost 0 bases and 5 bases respectively, with 11 bases between them. The CDR3 consists of 14 residues. The V gene's germline CDR1 is SGDLS and CDR2 YYNGEE. CDR3 coding DNA: TGTGCCAGCAGCGTAGAGGAGGGCCGGGAGACCCAGTACTTC. The encoded protein is CASSVEEGRETQYF.

The rearrangement links TRBV9 to TRBJ2-3; 9 bases are a match to TRBD2. The CDR3 runs to 16 residues. After removal of 4 bases from V and 2 bases from J, the junction contained 8 bases not matched to a gene. The germline V gene encodes CDR1 SGDLS and CDR2 YYNGEE. The chain's CDR3 is CASSRGSGGPTDTQYF. DNA of the CDR3: TGTGCCAGCAGCCGGGGTAGCGGGGGCCCCACAGATACGCAGTATTTT.

A few counts support this clone. The V and J genes are TRBV6-5 and TRBJ2-3; tentative D call: TRBD2 (5 bases). The CDR3 runs to 14 residues. V was pared by 7 bases and J by 3 bases, with 14 bases between. The germline gives CDR1 MNHEY, CDR2 SVGAGI. The CDR3, as DNA: TGTGCCAGCAAAATATATACTAGTACAGATACGCAGTATTTT. This codes for CASKIYTSTDTQYF.

CDR3 DNA sequence: TGTGCCAGCAACCTAGCGGGAGGGAACAATGAGCAGTTCTTC. Translated, it gives CASNLAGGNNEQFF. The gene calls are TRBV7-9 and TRBJ2-1, with 12 bases identical to TRBD2. Germline CDR1 reads SEHNR; CDR2 reads FQNEAQ (reference sequence). The CDR3 spans 14 residues. V shed 7 bases and J 5 bases; nucleotides not matched to a gene: 3.

The rearrangement links TRBV5-6 to TRBJ2-3; the match to TRBD2 covers 7 bases. This CDR3 spans 15 amino acids. CDR1 is SGHDT and CDR2 is YYEEEE in the germline V gene. Germline trimming cut 5 bases from V and 4 bases from J; bases unmatched to any gene: 10. CDR3 amino acids: CASRGWRGGADTQYF. Here the CDR3 DNA reads TGTGCCAGCAGGGGATGGCGCGGGGGTGCAGATACGCAGTATTTT. The complete variable domain, with remaining parts taken from reference TRBV5-6 and TRBJ2-3, reads DAGVTQSPTHLIKTRGQQVTLRCSPKSGHDTVSWYQQALGQGPQFIFQYYEEEERQRGNFPDRFSGHQFPNYSSELNVNALLLGDSALYLCASRGWRGGADTQYFGPGTRLTVL.

The rearrangement joins TRBV28 to TRBJ1-2; tentatively, D is TRBD1 (5 bases). CDR3 length: 14 residues. CDR1 MDHEN and CDR2 SYDVKM come from the germline V gene. V was shortened by 6 bases and J by 4 bases, with 15 bases between the two germline ends. The CDR3: CASSSGGGFYGYTF. The CDR3 DNA is TGTGCCAGCAGCTCCGGCGGGGGGTTCTATGGCTACACCTTC.

This clone was seen a single time. The chain is built from TRBV25-1 and TRBJ2-7, with 7 bases that match TRBD1. This CDR3 region has 14 residues. In germline, CDR1 is MGHDK, CDR2 SYGVNS. The junction had 9 bases not matched to a gene; V was cut back by 5 bases and J by 5 bases. CDR3 loop: CASSRAQTGNEQYF. DNA of the CDR3: TGTGCCAGCAGTCGGGCCCAGACAGGGAACGAGCAGTACTTC.

This chain joins TRBV4-2 and TRBJ2-7; TRBD2 aligns across 11 bases. The V and J ends lost 0 bases and 4 bases, in that order; junction bases with no gene match: 2. The CDR3 totals 15 residues. CDR1 LGHNA and CDR2 YNFKEQ come from the germline V gene. CDR3 sequence (DNA): TGTGCCAGCAGCCAAGATCTAGCGGGAGGTTACGAGCAGTACTTC. This sequence encodes CASSQDLAGGYEQYF.

This chain joins TRBV5-4 and TRBJ2-4; TRBD1 might be the D (5 bases). The V end was cut by 1 base, the J end by 0 bases, with 8 bases between. The CDR3 is 15 residues long. In germline, CDR1 is SGHNT, CDR2 YYREEE (reference sequence). Here the CDR3 reads CASSLPGKAKNIQYF. CDR3 DNA: TGTGCCAGCAGCTTGCCAGGGAAAGCCAAAAACATTCAGTACTTC.

The V and J genes are TRBV10-3 and TRBJ2-5; possible D gene TRBD2, 6 bases. CDR1 is ENHRY and CDR2 is SYGVKD in the germline V gene. The CDR3 loop spans 14 amino acids. The CDR3 DNA sequence: TGTGCGAGCCAACGGTGGGGGGTGGGGGAGACCCAGTACTTC. Translating it yields CASQRWGVGETQYF.

The V gene is TRBV5-1, the J gene TRBJ2-1; TRBD2 agrees at 11 bases. The CDR3 runs to 16 residues. Germline V gene data show CDR1 as SGHRS and CDR2 as YFSETQ. V lost 2 bases and J lost 7; bases outside the gene matches: 8. The CDR3 DNA reads TGCGCCAGCAGCTTACCTACTAGCGGGGGTTTAAATGAGCAGTTCTTC. Translating gives CASSLPTSGGLNEQFF.

This clone showed up just once. The V and J genes are TRBV5-8 and TRBJ2-2; D not certain. CDR1 SGHTS and CDR2 YDEGEE come from the germline V gene. V dropped 4 bases and J dropped 1 base, with 11 bases sitting between them. The CDR3 is 15 amino acids. The CDR3 loop reads CASSPRRGNTGELFF. The DNA for the CDR3 is TGTGCCAGCAGCCCCCGCCGAGGGAACACCGGGGAGCTGTTTTTT. Using reference TRBV5-8 and TRBJ2-2 for the parts outside the CDR3, the full variable domain is EAGVTQSPTHLIKTRGQQATLRCSPISGHTSVYWYQQALGLGLQFLLWYDEGEERNRGNFPPRFSGRQFPNYSSELNVNALELEDSALYLCASSPRRGNTGELFFGEGSRLTVL.

The chain carries TRBV30 and TRBJ2-1, with TRBD2 matching over 14 bases. The CDR3 extends over 14 amino acids. The germline V gene has CDR1 GTSNPN and CDR2 SVGIG (reference sequence). V gave up 8 bases and J gave up 10 bases; unmatched junction bases: 10. CDR3 sequence reads: CASWTSGRSREQFF. DNA of the CDR3: TGTGCCAGCTGGACTAGCGGGAGGTCACGGGAGCAGTTCTTC.

The chain couples TRBV19 to TRBJ1-5; D gene ambiguous. This CDR3 spans 13 amino acids. Trimming cost V 4 bases and J 5 bases, with 9 bases left between them. The germline V gene has CDR1 LNHDA and CDR2 SQIVND (reference sequence). The CDR3 coding sequence is TGTGCCAGTAGTACCGCGCGGGATCAGCCCCAGCATTTT. Translation gives CASSTARDQPQHF.

The genes are TRBV14 and TRBJ2-7; TRBD1 is a possible D gene (6 bases). This CDR3 has 14 residues. The ends were cut back, 0 bases at V and 9 bases at J, with 15 bases in the middle. Germline-derived CDR1 and CDR2 are SGHDN and FVKESK. CDR3 residues: CASSQEGVGARQYF. The CDR3 DNA sequence: TGTGCCAGCAGCCAAGAAGGTGTGGGGGCGCGGCAGTACTTC.